In this sample, the clone carrying this TCR beta chain turned up many times. TCRdb fed the RT-PCR reads into MiXCR, producing one record per CDR3 protein. This sample carries about 230,000 distinct CDR3 sequences, approximately 14% of them seen once, and the ten largest clones take more than 9%. This sample was taken from a study of patients and donors after allogeneic stem cell transplantation. The germline V gene has CDR1 SGHVS and CDR2 FNYEAQ. The CDR3 spans 16 residues. Trimming removed 5 bases from V and 2 bases from J; junction bases left unmatched: 9. V gene TRBV7-6 combines with J gene TRBJ1-2; 9 bases line up with TRBD1. The sequencing sample was made of blood, either unsorted or a sorted T cell fraction (not recorded which). This clonotype was obtained from a human donor who was either an allogeneic HSCT recipient or a stem cell or donor lymphocyte infusion donor (not recorded which). It is not recorded whose cells these are; they may come from a transplant donor. CDR3 DNA sequence: TGTGCCAGCAGCCCTGGGACAGGGAAGATAAACTATGGCTACACCTTC. Translation gives CASSPGTGKINYGYTF. Combining the CDR3 with reference TRBV7-6 and TRBJ1-2 gives the whole variable domain GAGVSQSPRYKVTKRGQDVALRCDPISGHVSLYWYRQALGQGPEFLTYFNYEAQQDKSGLPNDRFSAERPEGSISTLTIQRTEQRDSAMYRCASSPGTGKINYGYTFGSGTRLTVV.